The T cell receptor beta chain under discussion was sequenced for a study of cytomegalovirus exposure and HLA in healthy donors. Notes on this clone: Its antigen remains unknown.

Study outcomes and limitations: TCR beta chains numbering some 160 were designated cytomegalovirus-associated. Most of the CMV-associated TCR beta chains (in a later analysis) appeared to be HLA-restricted. A later analysis appeared to link common viral pathogens to several of the most significant clusters. The likely origin of a cluster of highly shared sequence variants was a sequencing artifact.

PCR amplification relied on 60 Vbeta primers (plus 13 Jbeta primers). Repertoires were generated with immunoSEQ multiplex PCR, while TCRdb's copy carries only in-frame clones and drops some. The sample lists under 200,000 clones; around 88% were seen once. Trimming cost V 5 bases and J 2 bases, with 10 bases left between them. The V gene's germline CDR1 is SQVTM and CDR2 ANQGSEA. The CDR3 length is 14 residues. The chain combines TRBV29-1 with TRBJ2-6, with D perhaps TRBD1 (5 bases). Sequencing input: PBMCs. The source is a man in his forties or fifties in good health and CMV-seropositive. The CDR3 DNA sequence: TGCAGCGTTTACCAGGGTACTGGGGCCAACGTCCTGACTTTC. Amino acids: CSVYQGTGANVLTF. Full variable domain (outside the CDR3, taken from reference TRBV29-1 and TRBJ2-6): SAVISQKPSRDICQRGTSLTIQCQVDSQVTMMFWYRQQPGQSLTLIATANQGSEATYESGFVIDKFPISRPNLTFSTLTVSNMSPEDSSIYLCSVYQGTGANVLTFGAGSRLTVL.